The following is a T cell receptor beta chain sequence with its context. The sample originates from a study of blood T cell repertoires in COVID-19. The V end lost 1 base, the J end lost 5 bases, and 8 bases lay between the germline ends. The germline gives CDR1 SEHNR, CDR2 FQNEAQ (reference sequence). The CDR3 length is 13 residues. Ages ranged from about 18 to 89 years, with residence in approximately 23 US areas. Cohorts were determined from participant-reported clinical history. The method was immunoSEQ multiplex PCR; TCRdb's version includes in-frame clones alone and lacks a portion of them. Of about 260,000 clones in the sample, around 89% are singletons; the top ten hold roughly 4.3%.

Material for sequencing was PBMCs or T cells enriched from blood (not recorded which). The TCR originated in a woman aged 25 to 39 with acute COVID-19. The chain employs TRBV7-9 and TRBJ1-2, with D unclear. The chain's CDR3 is CASSLDLRYGYTF. CDR3 coding DNA: TGTGCCAGCAGCTTAGACCTTCGGTATGGCTACACCTTC.